Each of the 11 T cell receptor beta chains below was sequenced from the same sample in a study of blood T cells in healthy people across ages. A second PCR of roughly 7 to 11 cycles used a sample-barcoded 5' primer and a J-beta primer mix. TCRdb itself ran the 5' RACE reads through MiXCR, one entry per CDR3 protein. This repertoire shows about 1.6 million distinct CDR3 sequences, roughly a third found once; its top ten account for 11%. Sample: blood. These receptors came from a woman between 25 and 40 years old in good health.

V and J are TRBV11-2 and TRBJ2-5; D is possibly TRBD2 (7 bases). The CDR3 is 15 amino acids. V dropped 5 bases and J dropped 3 bases, with 16 bases sitting between them. Germline V CDR1 and CDR2: SGHAT, FQNNGV. The CDR3 is CASSGWRGPEETQYF. CDR3 DNA sequence: TGTGCCAGCAGCGGGTGGCGGGGGCCCGAAGAGACCCAGTACTTC.

V is TRBV20-1 and J is TRBJ1-2, with 10 nucleotides matching TRBD1. From germline, CDR1 is DFQATT and CDR2 SNEGSKA (reference sequence). The length of the CDR3 is 14 residues. V dropped 8 bases and J dropped 7; count of bases not matched to a gene: 13. This CDR3 is CSNGRDRGPIGYTF. The CDR3 region has the DNA TGCAGTAACGGCCGGGACAGGGGTCCTATTGGCTACACCTTC.

The sample holds many counts of this clonotype. The rearrangement joins TRBV5-1 to TRBJ2-4; TRBD2 aligns across 12 bases. This CDR3 is built from 15 residues. The V segment lost 4 bases and the J segment 6 bases; nucleotides outside the gene matches: 5. Germline CDR1 is SGHRS and CDR2 is YFSETQ. The DNA for the CDR3 is TGCGCCAGCAGCCCAGGACTAGCGGGGACAAACATTCAGTACTTC. The encoded protein is CASSPGLAGTNIQYF.

The rearrangement links TRBV12-3 or TRBV12-4 to TRBJ1-2; D is unresolved. CDR3 size: 12 residues. V dropped 8 bases and J dropped 8 bases, with 15 bases sitting between them. CDR3 sequence reads: CASAEAMGGYTF. For the CDR3, the DNA is TGTGCCAGCGCAGAAGCGATGGGAGGCTACACCTTC.

Details on this clonotype: This may arise from a read error, as a much more abundant clone is one base away. The rearrangement joins TRBV29-1 to TRBJ2-5, with D possibly being TRBD2 (5 bases). The J call may be wrong; the DNA end is better matched by TRBJ2-1. Per germline, CDR1 SQVTM and CDR2 ANQGSEA. The CDR3 runs 13 residues. CDR3 DNA: TGCAGCGTTGCCCAGGTAGCGCAAGAGACCCAGTTCTTC. It codes for CSVAQVAQETQFF.

This clonotype was seen a few times. Being one base from a much bigger clone, this may be a read error. This sequence joins TRBV29-1 and TRBJ2-3; D unresolved. The V end lost 6 bases, the J end lost 1 base, and 8 bases lay between the germline ends. The CDR3 spans 12 residues. Germline loops: CDR1 SQVTM, CDR2 ANQGSEA. The CDR3 here is CSVPDGTDTQYF. The CDR3 nucleotides are TGCAGCGTCCCGGATGGCACAGATACGCAGTATTTT.

This clonotype was counted only a few times. J is TRBJ2-3 and V is TRBV20-1; D unresolved. CDR3 length: 10 amino acids. Per the germline V gene, CDR1 is DFQATT and CDR2 is SNEGSKA (reference sequence). CDR3 coding DNA: TGCACCCCAGTCCGAGATACGCAGTATTTT. Translating it yields CTPVRDTQYF.

This clonotype showed up just a few times. The chain recombines TRBV20-1 with TRBJ1-1; the D is unclear. This CDR3 has 15 amino acids. Germline V gene sequence: CDR1 DFQATT, CDR2 SNEGSKA (reference sequence). Deletions cut 2 bases from V and 4 bases from J, with 17 bases between. The CDR3, as DNA: TGCAGTGCTAGACAAACATCCCCCCGGCCCACTGAAGCTTTCTTT. It translates to CSARQTSPRPTEAFF.

The chain joins TRBV2 to TRBJ2-1, with 9 bases identical to TRBD2. This CDR3 has 15 residues. V was clipped by 5 bases and J by 7 bases; unmatched bases: 9. Germline values: CDR1 SNHLY, CDR2 FYNNEI. CDR3 protein: CASSPLAGSINEQFF. DNA for the CDR3: TGTGCCAGCAGTCCGCTAGCGGGGTCTATTAATGAGCAGTTCTTC.

Worth noting for this clonotype: The junction differs from germline at one of its ends, possibly a read error. The V call is TRBV20-1, the J call TRBJ1-2; no clear D gene. The germline gives CDR1 DFQATT, CDR2 SNEGSKA (reference sequence). The length of the CDR3 is 12 residues. CDR3 nucleotide sequence: TGCGGTGCTAGGGCAGCTAACTATGGCTACACCTTC. Protein: CGARAANYGYTF.

In its sample, this clonotype was seen once. This chain uses TRBV3-1 with TRBJ2-5; D is possibly TRBD1 (5 bases). The tail of the sequence fits TRBJ2-7 better, so the J call may be wrong. CDR1 LGHDT and CDR2 YNNKEL come from the germline V gene (reference sequence). The CDR3 consists of 13 residues. The CDR3 DNA follows: TGTGCCAGCAGCCAGGGGCTATGGTACGAGCAGTACTTC. Translating gives CASSQGLWYEQYF.